The clone carrying this T cell receptor (beta chain) was seen a few times. Germline values: CDR1 LNHDA, CDR2 SQIVND (reference sequence). V was shortened by 6 bases and J by 6 bases, with 11 bases between the two germline ends. This CDR3 region has 13 residues. The data originate from a study of identical twins. TCRdb reanalysed the 5' RACE reads using MiXCR and keeps one entry per CDR3 protein. The table shows approximately 500,000 distinct CDR3 sequences, with 24% occurring only once. The data also belong to a second study, concerning T cells expressing NK-cell markers.

This clonotype originated in a woman aged 18-29 years in good health. Sequenced input: CD4+ T cells sorted from blood. This chain connects TRBV19 to TRBJ2-2; D might be TRBD2 (5 bases). DNA for the CDR3: TGTGCCAGTAGGTCGAGGGTGGCCGGGGAGCTGTTTTTT. Encoded protein: CASRSRVAGELFF.